A selection of T cell receptor beta chains follows, all from one sample in a study of blood T cell repertoires in COVID-19. Repertoires were generated with immunoSEQ multiplex PCR, while TCRdb's copy carries only in-frame clones and drops some. The sample carries fewer than 110,000 clones, about 92% recorded once. The sample comprised peripheral blood. Source of these receptors: a woman older than 75 in a cohort sampled during active COVID-19. Both conserved end residues are trimmed from each CDR3. A D gene is named only where the DNA matches it firmly.

D gene	V gene	J gene	CDR3 length	CDR3 protein
TRBD1	TRBV7-9	TRBJ1-1	11	ASSSPGQSEAF
.	TRBV30	TRBJ2-1	13	AWSMWGLRLNEQF
TRBD1	TRBV18	TRBJ1-1	14	ASSPQPGQMNTEAF
TRBD1	TRBV5-1	TRBJ2-6	13	ASRRQGSGANVLT
.	TRBV18	TRBJ2-1	13	ASSPLRPRGDEQF
.	TRBV6-1	TRBJ1-5	16	ASSERLENPGMHQPQH
TRBD2	TRBV2	TRBJ2-1	14	ASSGASGRTYNEQF
TRBD1	TRBV6-6	TRBJ1-6	13	ASSTPGGNNSPLH
.	TRBV5-1	TRBJ2-5	13	ASSLGAAGTETQY
TRBD1	TRBV7-2	TRBJ2-7	12	ASSSPPGGYEQY
TRBD2	TRBV27	TRBJ2-3	13	ASSLSLARSGTQY
.	TRBV5-6	TRBJ2-3	11	ASSSSSTDTQY
TRBD2	TRBV29-1	TRBJ2-3	12	SVGLAGAADTQY
TRBD2	TRBV4-2	TRBJ2-3	15	ASSPPGIAGGRDTQY
.	TRBV2	TRBJ2-3	12	ASNHDSSTDTQY
.	TRBV3-1/TRBV3-2	TRBJ1-1	13	ASSQGGVINTEAF
.	TRBV10-3	TRBJ2-3	10	AISVNRDTQY
TRBD1	TRBV3-1/TRBV3-2	TRBJ2-7	13	ASSPIRTGLYEQY
TRBD1	TRBV5-5	TRBJ2-4	14	ASSWGQGAAKNIQY
.	TRBV6-6	TRBJ1-6	13	ASSYLDSSSSPLH
TRBD2	TRBV9	TRBJ2-1	14	ASSAIAGASYNEQF
TRBD1	TRBV30	TRBJ1-2	14	AWSNSGQGGGYGYT
TRBD1	TRBV3-1/TRBV3-2	TRBJ2-6	15	ASSPIRGGYGANVLT
.	TRBV6-1	TRBJ1-5	12	ASSEQEWSGPQH